A selection of T cell receptor beta chains follows, all from one sample in a study of CD8+ T cells in alopecia areata. Profiling relied on immunoSEQ multiplex PCR, and the TCRdb table lists in-frame clones only, not all of them. The sample carries roughly 150,000 clones, about three fifths recorded once. Sequenced: CD4+ T cells sorted from blood. The receptors stem from a human donor in good health. Each CDR3 is given without its conserved first and last residue.

TRBV7-9,TRBJ1-2,ASSLASGGYT
TRBV7-3,TRBJ1-1,ASSRPGQGAEAF
TRBV2,TRBJ1-3,ASRGQGVNTIY
TRBV2,TRBJ2-3,ASSAQGQTTDTQY
TRBV5-5,TRBJ1-5,ASSRPPQH
TRBV11-2,TRBJ2-5,ASSSNGGVPETQY
TRBV7-9,TRBJ2-1,ASSLALLRMGSYNEQF
TRBV15,TRBJ2-4,ATSNGGSGKGLAKNIQY
TRBV5-4,TRBJ2-7,ASSLGGLAGVREQY
TRBV19,TRBJ2-7,ASSRRTGPSYEQY
TRBV11-2,TRBJ1-1,ASSPDRDTEAF
TRBV6-1,TRBJ1-2,ASSARQTDPYGYT
TRBV6-6,TRBJ1-1,ASSPATVNTEAF
TRBV5-4,TRBJ2-5,ASSRTVFQETQY
TRBV29-1,TRBJ2-1,SVGPTGNEQF
TRBV29-1,TRBJ2-1,SAGRRLLRDEQF
TRBV29-1,TRBJ1-2,SVVGGAACI
TRBV7-6,TRBJ1-1,ASSLWDGLNTEAF
TRBV6-5,TRBJ2-7,ASSYLAESAYEQY
TRBV5-1,TRBJ2-7,ASSFGSWAASGSYEQY
TRBV29-1,TRBJ2-1,SVDEDIYEQF
TRBV29-1,TRBJ2-5,SARRGQETQY
TRBV28,TRBJ2-5,ASSFTETQY
TRBV28,TRBJ2-1,ASRQTSGRNEQF